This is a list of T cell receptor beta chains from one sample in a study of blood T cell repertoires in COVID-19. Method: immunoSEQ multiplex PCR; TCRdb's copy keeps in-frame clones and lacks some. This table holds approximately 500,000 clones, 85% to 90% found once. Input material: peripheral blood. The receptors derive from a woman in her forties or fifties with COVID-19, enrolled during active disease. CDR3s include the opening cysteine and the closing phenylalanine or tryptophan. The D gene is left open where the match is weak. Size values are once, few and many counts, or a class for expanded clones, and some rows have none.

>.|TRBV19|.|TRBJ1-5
TGTGCCAGTAGTATGGGCCAGGAACAGCCCCAGCATTTT
CASSMGQEQPQHF
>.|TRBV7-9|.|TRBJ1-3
TGTGCCAGCAGCTTAGATAGGACAATCCGTGGAAACACCATATATTTT
CASSLDRTIRGNTIYF
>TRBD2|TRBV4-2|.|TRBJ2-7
TGTGCCAGCAGCCAGGAAATAGCGGGGGGGCTGGTCGTGTACGAGCAGTACTTC
CASSQEIAGGLVVYEQYF
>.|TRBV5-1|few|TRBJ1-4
TGCGCCAGCGGCGAAGGACAGCGTGAAAAACTGTTTTTT
CASGEGQREKLFF
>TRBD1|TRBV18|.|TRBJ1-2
TGTGCCAGCTCACCGGGACAGGGCACCTATGGCTACACCTTC
CASSPGQGTYGYTF
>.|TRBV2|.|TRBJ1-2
TGTGCCAGCAGTGAAAATAGATGGGCAGGGGTTAACTATGGCTACACCTTC
CASSENRWAGVNYGYTF
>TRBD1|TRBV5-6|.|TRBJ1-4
TGTGCCAGCAGCACCGTCCCCCTGCCCATGACAGGGATAAATGAAAAACTGTTTTTT
CASSTVPLPMTGINEKLFF
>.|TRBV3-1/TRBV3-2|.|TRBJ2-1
TGTGCCAGCAGCCAAGTGGAGGGGGCCCACAATGAGCAGTTCTTC
CASSQVEGAHNEQFF
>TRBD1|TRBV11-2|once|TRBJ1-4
TGTGCCAGCAGCTTCCGGGACAGGAGGAGTGAAAAACTGTTTTTT
CASSFRDRRSEKLFF
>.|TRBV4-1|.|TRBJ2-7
TGCGCCAGCAGCCAAGTCTGGGAGGGGGGTCTGGAGTACTACGAGCAGTACTTC
CASSQVWEGGLEYYEQYF
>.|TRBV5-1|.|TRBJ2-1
TGCGCCAGCAGCTTCGGACTCGACAATGAGCAGTTCTTC
CASSFGLDNEQFF
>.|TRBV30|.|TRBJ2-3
TGTGCCCGGAGTGTTGGGGGCAGGGATACGCAGTATTTT
CARSVGGRDTQYF
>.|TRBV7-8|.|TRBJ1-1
TGTGCCAGCAGCGGCTCACCCCGGGGTCGTAACACTGAAGCTTTCTTT
CASSGSPRGRNTEAFF
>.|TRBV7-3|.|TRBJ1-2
TGTGCCAGCAGCTTGTCCGACACTAACTATGGCTACACCTTC
CASSLSDTNYGYTF
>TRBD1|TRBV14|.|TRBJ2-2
TGTGCCAGCAGCCAAACCGACAGGGGAGGCACCGGGGAGCTGTTTTTT
CASSQTDRGGTGELFF
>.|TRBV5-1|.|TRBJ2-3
TGCGCCAGCAGCTTGATGACAGCTAGCACAGATACGCAGTATTTT
CASSLMTASTDTQYF
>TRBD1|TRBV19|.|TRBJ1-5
TGTGCCAGTTCGGACAGGGGGTATCAGCCCCAGCATTTT
CASSDRGYQPQHF
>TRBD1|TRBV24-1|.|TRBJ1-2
TGTGCCACCAGCATAGGGGGACAGGGGGCAGGAGGCTACACCTTC
CATSIGGQGAGGYTF
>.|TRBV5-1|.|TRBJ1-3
TGCGCCAGCAGCTCCAGGGTCGGCTCTTCTGGAAACACCATATATTTT
CASSSRVGSSGNTIYF
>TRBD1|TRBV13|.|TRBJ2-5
TGTGCCAGCAGCTTAGGGACAGGGGCTGGGAAGACCCAGTACTTC
CASSLGTGAGKTQYF
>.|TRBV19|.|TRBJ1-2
TGTGCCAGTAGTGCTCCCCCGGGTGGCTACACCTTC
CASSAPPGGYTF
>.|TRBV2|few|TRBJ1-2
TGTGCCAGCAGTGGGGAGGGGAGTGGCTACACCTTC
CASSGEGSGYTF
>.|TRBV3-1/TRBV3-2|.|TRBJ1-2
TGTGCCAGCAGTCAACAAGCCTTAAGGGGCTCCGCGGAGACCTTC
CASSQQALRGSAETF
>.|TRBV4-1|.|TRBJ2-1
TGCGCCAGCAGCCAAGAAGGAGTAAGGATAGGGGGATCAGGTGAGCAGTTCTTC
CASSQEGVRIGGSGEQFF
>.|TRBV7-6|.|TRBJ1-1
TGTGCCAGCAGCCCTTCGAGGGCAGACAGGAGCGAAGCTTTCTTT
CASSPSRADRSEAFF
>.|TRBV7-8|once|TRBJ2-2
TGTGCCAGCAGCAACAATAAAGGGACAGGGGAGCTGTTTTTT
CASSNNKGTGELFF
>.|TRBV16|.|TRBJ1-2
TGTGCCAGCAGCCAATACACCAGTTACTATGGCTACACCTTC
CASSQYTSYYGYTF
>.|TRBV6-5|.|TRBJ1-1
TGTGCCATCCTCCCTTCCGTCGGAGACTTT
CAILPSVGDF
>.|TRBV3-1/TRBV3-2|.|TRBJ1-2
TGTGCCAGCAGCCCCGCCGGGGGAGGCTATGGCTACACCTTC
CASSPAGGGYGYTF
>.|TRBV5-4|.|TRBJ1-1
TGTGCCAGCAGCTCTGAAACAGGGAACACTGAAGCTTTCTTT
CASSSETGNTEAFF
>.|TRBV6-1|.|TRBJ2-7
TGTGCCAGCAGTGAAGCCCTCCCTGGGAGCTCCTACGAGCAGTACTTC
CASSEALPGSSYEQYF
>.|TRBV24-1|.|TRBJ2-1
TGTGCCACCAGTGATTTTCTCAGCGATGAGCAGTTCTTC
CATSDFLSDEQFF